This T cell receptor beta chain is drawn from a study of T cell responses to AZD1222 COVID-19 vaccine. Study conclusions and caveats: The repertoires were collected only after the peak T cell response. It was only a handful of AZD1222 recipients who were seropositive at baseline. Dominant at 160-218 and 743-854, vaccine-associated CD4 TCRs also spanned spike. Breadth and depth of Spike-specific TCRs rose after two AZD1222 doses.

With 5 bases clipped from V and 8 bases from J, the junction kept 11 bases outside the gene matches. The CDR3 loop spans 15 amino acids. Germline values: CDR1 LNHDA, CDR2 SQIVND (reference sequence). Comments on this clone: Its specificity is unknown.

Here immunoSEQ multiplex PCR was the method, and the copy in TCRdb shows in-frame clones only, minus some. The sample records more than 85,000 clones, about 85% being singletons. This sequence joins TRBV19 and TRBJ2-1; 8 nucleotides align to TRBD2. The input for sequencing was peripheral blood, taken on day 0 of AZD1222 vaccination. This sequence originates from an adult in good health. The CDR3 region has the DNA TGTGCCAGTAGTTCAGCGGGGGTTCTGGAGTATGAGCAGTTCTTC. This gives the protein CASSSAGVLEYEQFF.